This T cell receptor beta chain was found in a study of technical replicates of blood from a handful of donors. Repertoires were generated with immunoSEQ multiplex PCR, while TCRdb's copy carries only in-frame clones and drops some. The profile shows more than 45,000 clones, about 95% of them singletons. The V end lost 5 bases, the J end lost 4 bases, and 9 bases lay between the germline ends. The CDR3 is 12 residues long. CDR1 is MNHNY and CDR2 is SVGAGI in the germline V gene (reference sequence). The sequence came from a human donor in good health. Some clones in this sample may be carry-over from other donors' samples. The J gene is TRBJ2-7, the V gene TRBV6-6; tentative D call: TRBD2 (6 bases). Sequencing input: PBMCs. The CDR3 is CASSTLAYEQYF. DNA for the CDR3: TGTGCCAGCAGTACTCTAGCGTACGAGCAGTACTTC.